This is a list of T cell receptor beta chains from one sample in a study of blood T cells in healthy people across ages. TCRdb called the 5' RACE reads again in MiXCR, with one record for every CDR3 protein. This sample carries about 800,000 distinct CDR3 sequences, roughly 60% of them seen once, and the ten largest clones take approximately 23%. The sequenced sample was blood. The receptors originated from a young man in good health. Both conserved end residues are part of each CDR3. The D gene is left open where the match is weak. Expanded clones get a size class; other rows say once, few or many, or leave the size out.

cdr3_nt: TGTGCGAGCAGGGGGCTTGGGGCCAACGTCCTGACTTTC
cdr3_aa: CASRGLGANVLTF
d_call: TRBD1
v_call: TRBV7-9
clone_size: -
j_call: TRBJ2-6

cdr3_nt: TGTGCCAGCCGGCTCGGGGCGGGGCTGGCTGAAGCTTTCTTT
cdr3_aa: CASRLGAGLAEAFF
d_call: -
v_call: TRBV28
clone_size: -
j_call: TRBJ1-1

cdr3_nt: TGTGCCAGCAGCCCTAGGACCGAGAAACAAGAGACCCAGTACTTC
cdr3_aa: CASSPRTEKQETQYF
d_call: -
v_call: TRBV7-2
clone_size: -
j_call: TRBJ2-5

cdr3_nt: TGTGCCAGCCGGGACAGGGCATCGGATGAGCAGTTCTTC
cdr3_aa: CASRDRASDEQFF
d_call: TRBD1
v_call: TRBV12-3/TRBV12-4
clone_size: -
j_call: TRBJ2-1

cdr3_nt: TGCAGCGTAGGGACTAGCGGGTCGGGTTCGGGCGAGCAGTACTTC
cdr3_aa: CSVGTSGSGSGEQYF
d_call: TRBD2
v_call: TRBV29-1
clone_size: -
j_call: TRBJ2-7

cdr3_nt: TGTGCCAGCGGACCCTCAGATGAAAAACTGTTTTTT
cdr3_aa: CASGPSDEKLFF
d_call: -
v_call: TRBV2
clone_size: -
j_call: TRBJ1-4

cdr3_nt: TGTGCCAGCTCACCCCTCGAGGCAGGGATGTACGAGCAGTACTTC
cdr3_aa: CASSPLEAGMYEQYF
d_call: -
v_call: TRBV18
clone_size: -
j_call: TRBJ2-7

cdr3_nt: TGCGCCAGCAGCCTGACTAGCGGGAGATACAATGAGCAGTTCTTC
cdr3_aa: CASSLTSGRYNEQFF
d_call: TRBD2
v_call: TRBV4-3
clone_size: -
j_call: TRBJ2-1

cdr3_nt: TGTGCCAGCAGTTTTCGGACAGGGAAAAATCAGCCCCAGCATTTT
cdr3_aa: CASSFRTGKNQPQHF
d_call: TRBD1
v_call: TRBV12-3/TRBV12-4
clone_size: -
j_call: TRBJ1-5

cdr3_nt: TGTGCCAGCAGCTTATTAGCTACTAGCGGGGTCTACAATGAGCAGTTCTTC
cdr3_aa: CASSLLATSGVYNEQFF
d_call: TRBD2
v_call: TRBV7-2
clone_size: many
j_call: TRBJ2-1

cdr3_nt: TGCAGCGTTGAGAGGAGGGACGGGCACTATGGCTACACCTTC
cdr3_aa: CSVERRDGHYGYTF
d_call: -
v_call: TRBV29-1
clone_size: -
j_call: TRBJ1-2

cdr3_nt: TGCAGCGCCCGACCCCGGGATTCCTACGTGCAGTACTTC
cdr3_aa: CSARPRDSYVQYF
d_call: -
v_call: TRBV29-1
clone_size: -
j_call: TRBJ2-4

cdr3_nt: TGTGCCAGCAGTAACGATCCGGGACACGGGAAATCCCTCCACTTT
cdr3_aa: CASSNDPGHGKSLHF
d_call: -
v_call: TRBV28
clone_size: -
j_call: TRBJ1-6

cdr3_nt: TGTGCCAGCAGTCTTCGACGAGAAAATGAAAAACTGTTTTTT
cdr3_aa: CASSLRRENEKLFF
d_call: -
v_call: TRBV28
clone_size: -
j_call: TRBJ1-4

cdr3_nt: TGTGCCAGCAGCACAGACAGGGGGGCCAACGTCCTGACTTTC
cdr3_aa: CASSTDRGANVLTF
d_call: -
v_call: TRBV7-2
clone_size: -
j_call: TRBJ2-6

cdr3_nt: TGCGCCAGCAGCTTCGTCGGTTATGAGCAGTTCTTC
cdr3_aa: CASSFVGYEQFF
d_call: -
v_call: TRBV5-1
clone_size: -
j_call: TRBJ2-1

cdr3_nt: TGTGCCAGCAGGACTTTTACTACGGTGGGAGATGGCTACACCTTC
cdr3_aa: CASRTFTTVGDGYTF
d_call: -
v_call: TRBV27
clone_size: once
j_call: TRBJ1-2

cdr3_nt: TGTGCCACCAGCAGATCCTCGGCCTATGGCTACACCTTC
cdr3_aa: CATSRSSAYGYTF
d_call: -
v_call: TRBV15
clone_size: -
j_call: TRBJ1-2

cdr3_nt: TGTGCCAGCAGCTGGGACAGGGGGCTGGAGACGCAGTATTTT
cdr3_aa: CASSWDRGLETQYF
d_call: TRBD1
v_call: TRBV7-2
clone_size: -
j_call: TRBJ2-3